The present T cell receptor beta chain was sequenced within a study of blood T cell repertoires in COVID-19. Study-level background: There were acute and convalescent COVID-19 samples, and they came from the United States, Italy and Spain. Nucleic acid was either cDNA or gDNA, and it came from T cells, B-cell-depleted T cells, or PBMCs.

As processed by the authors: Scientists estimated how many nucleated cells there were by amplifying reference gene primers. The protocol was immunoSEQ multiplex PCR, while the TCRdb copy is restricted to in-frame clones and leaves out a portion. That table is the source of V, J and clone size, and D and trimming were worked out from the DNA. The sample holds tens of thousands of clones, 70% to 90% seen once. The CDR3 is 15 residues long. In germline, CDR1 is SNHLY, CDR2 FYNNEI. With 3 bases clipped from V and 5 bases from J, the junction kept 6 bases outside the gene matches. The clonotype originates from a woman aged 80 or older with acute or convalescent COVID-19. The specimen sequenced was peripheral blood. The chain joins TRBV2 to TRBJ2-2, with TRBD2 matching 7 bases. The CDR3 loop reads CASSDWGGRTGELFF. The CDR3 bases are TGTGCCAGCAGTGACTGGGGGGGTCGAACCGGGGAGCTGTTTTTT.